Following are 18 T cell receptor beta chains from one sample sequenced in a study of spatial heterogeneity in lung cancer. This sample's time point: sample taken at primary tumor resection. In each case, whole RNA from tumor, nontumor lung or frozen PBMC was sequenced unsorted. Each CDR3 protein gets one entry after TCRdb re-called the 5' RACE reads with MiXCR. The table lists under 6,000 distinct CDR3 sequences, 28% of them singletons. The sequencing here drew on PBMCs, taken at surgery. The receptor source for this set is a male donor with early-stage non-small cell lung cancer.

By proportion, this clonotype is medium-sized. The CDR3 spells CAAGASSYNEQFF. The DNA for the CDR3 is TGTGCCGCCGGGGCTAGCTCCTACAATGAGCAGTTCTTC. The V and J genes are TRBV2 and TRBJ2-1; either TRBD1 or TRBD2 may supply D (5 bases each). The germline CDR1 and CDR2 sequences are SNHLY and FYNNEI. V lost 11 bases to trimming and J lost 0 bases, with 11 bases between them. The CDR3 totals 13 residues.

CDR3 protein: CASRESIQETQYF. CDR3 nucleotides: TGCGCCAGCAGAGAATCGATCCAAGAGACCCAGTACTTC. V gene TRBV5-1 combines with J gene TRBJ2-5, with D uncertain. V was cut by 5 bases and J by 1 base, with 9 bases left in between. The CDR3 is made up of 13 amino acids. CDR1 and CDR2 (germline): SGHRS, YFSETQ.

The chain is built from TRBV27 and TRBJ2-1; 8 bases match TRBD2. The junction had 12 bases not matched to a gene; V was cut back by 5 bases and J by 6 bases. The germline V gene has CDR1 MNHEY and CDR2 SMNVEV (reference sequence). This CDR3 comprises 16 residues. CDR3 nucleotide sequence: TGTGCCAGCAGTCCCCTCGTCGGGGGGGCAGGCAATGAGCAGTTCTTC. Residues: CASSPLVGGAGNEQFF.

The chain has TRBV5-1 and TRBJ2-7, with 10 bases identical to TRBD1. This CDR3 is 15 amino acids long. The V gene's germline CDR1 is SGHRS and CDR2 YFSETQ. V shed 3 bases and J 3 bases; nucleotides not matched to a gene: 6. CDR3 bases: TGCGCCAGCAGCTCGGGACAGGGGAATCTCTACGAGCAGTACTTC. Residues: CASSSGQGNLYEQYF.

This clonotype is medium-sized in the sample. This chain links TRBV6-6 with TRBJ2-1; TRBD1 matches at 7 bases. Per the germline V gene, CDR1 is MNHNY and CDR2 is SVGAGI (reference sequence). CDR3 length equals 14 residues. Germline trimming cut 6 bases from V and 2 bases from J; bases unmatched to any gene: 4. The CDR3 here is CASRAGGTYNEQFF. The DNA of the CDR3 is TGTGCCAGCAGGGCAGGGGGTACCTACAATGAGCAGTTCTTC.

This clonotype came up many times. This chain links TRBV7-9 with TRBJ1-1; D gene ambiguous. The CDR3 extends over 12 amino acids. CDR1 is SEHNR and CDR2 is FQNEAQ in the germline V gene (reference sequence). Trimming removed 3 bases from V and 11 bases from J, with 13 bases in between. The CDR3 spells CASSFGSEKAFF. DNA of the CDR3: TGTGCCAGCAGCTTTGGGTCTGAGAAGGCTTTCTTT.

The V gene is TRBV11-1, the J gene TRBJ2-7; D is tentatively TRBD1 or TRBD2 (6 bases each). The CDR3 totals 14 residues. Between the trimmed V and J ends, which lost 3 bases and 2 bases, there was a span of 11 bases. Germline-derived CDR1 and CDR2 are SGHAT and FQDESV (reference sequence). CDR3 in amino acids: CASSLAGEAYEQYF. The CDR3 bases are TGTGCCAGCAGCTTGGCAGGGGAGGCCTACGAGCAGTACTTC.

This clonotype is labeled as medium-sized. V gene TRBV30 combines with J gene TRBJ1-2, with a tentative D call TRBD1 (5 bases). From germline, CDR1 is GTSNPN and CDR2 SVGIG (reference sequence). CDR3 size: 13 residues. Between the trimmed V and J ends, which lost 5 bases and 2 bases, there was a span of 12 bases. CDR3 amino acids: CAWGDVRNYGYTF. Here the CDR3 DNA reads TGTGCCTGGGGGGACGTCAGAAACTATGGCTACACCTTC.

The chain is built from TRBV2 and TRBJ2-7; D gene unclear. Germline assignment: CDR1 SNHLY and CDR2 FYNNEI. V dropped 2 bases and J dropped 0 bases, with 5 bases sitting between them. This CDR3 has 13 residues. Here the CDR3 reads CASSETVSYEQYF. In DNA form, the CDR3 reads TGTGCCAGCAGTGAAACAGTCTCCTACGAGCAGTACTTC.

By sample share, this clonotype is medium-sized (0.01 to 0.1%). CDR3: CSVEESETQYF. CDR3 DNA sequence: TGCAGCGTTGAAGAGAGTGAGACCCAGTACTTC. The chain recombines TRBV29-1 with TRBJ2-5, with no clear D. The germline CDR1 and CDR2 sequences are SQVTM and ANQGSEA. V gave up 0 bases and J gave up 5 bases, with 4 bases separating them. This CDR3 comprises 11 residues.

By sample share, this clonotype is large. J is TRBJ2-7 and V is TRBV27; 9 nucleotides agree with TRBD2. Trimming cost V 7 bases and J 6 bases; bases outside gene matches: 10. The germline V gene encodes CDR1 MNHEY and CDR2 SMNVEV (reference sequence). CDR3 size: 14 residues. This CDR3 reads CASTLGASGTEQYF. CDR3 in DNA: TGTGCCAGCACCCTGGGGGCTAGCGGGACCGAGCAGTACTTC.

This clonotype was observed many times. The gene calls are TRBV28 and TRBJ1-6; 9 bases are a match to TRBD1. Trimming took 5 bases from V and 9 from J; bases not matched to a gene: 14. From germline, CDR1 is MDHEN and CDR2 SYDVKM. This CDR3 comprises 17 residues. For the CDR3, the DNA is TGTGCCAGCAGTCTGCCGGGACAGGGTTCCCCTCTTTCACCCCTCCACTTT. Its translation: CASSLPGQGSPLSPLHF.

This clonotype has a handful of counts. The chain links TRBV5-6 to TRBJ2-3; D not resolved. This CDR3 comprises 14 residues. CDR1 and CDR2 from the germline V gene are SGHDT and YYEEEE. Trimming removed 4 bases from V and 0 bases from J, with 9 bases in between. CDR3 region: CASSDSSSTDTQYF. In nucleotides, the CDR3 is TGTGCCAGCAGCGACTCCTCAAGCACAGATACGCAGTATTTT. The whole variable domain, filled in from reference TRBV5-6 and TRBJ2-3, reads DAGVTQSPTHLIKTRGQQVTLRCSPKSGHDTVSWYQQALGQGPQFIFQYYEEEERQRGNFPDRFSGHQFPNYSSELNVNALLLGDSALYLCASSDSSSTDTQYFGPGTRLTVL.

This clonotype was detected a few times. The chain links TRBV10-2 to TRBJ2-1; 15 bases match TRBD2. V trimming: 8 bases; J trimming: 8 bases; junction bases outside the gene matches: 4. The CDR3 covers 14 residues. Germline lookup yields CDR1 WSHSY and CDR2 SAAADI. CDR3 region: CASGGLAGGHEQFF. The CDR3, as DNA: TGCGCCAGCGGAGGACTAGCGGGGGGGCATGAGCAGTTCTTC.

Only a few counts were recorded for this clonotype. The chain carries TRBV28 and TRBJ1-2, with D possibly being TRBD1 (5 bases). V shed 4 bases and J shed 4 bases, with 13 bases lying between them. The length of the CDR3 is 14 residues. Germline V gene lookup returns CDR1 MDHEN and CDR2 SYDVKM. CDR3 sequence reads: CASSSQGWSYGYTF. CDR3 coding DNA: TGTGCCAGCAGTTCTCAGGGATGGAGCTATGGCTACACCTTC.

In this sample, this clonotype is medium-sized. V usage is TRBV12-3 or TRBV12-4 and J usage is TRBJ2-1; D is ambiguous. The germline V and J ends were trimmed by 3 bases and 10 bases, with 7 bases remaining between them. The CDR3 contains 11 residues. The DNA for the CDR3 is TGTGCCAGCAGTTTCGTTGGCGAGCAGTTCTTC. Translating gives CASSFVGEQFF.

This clonotype is categorized as medium-sized. The chain joins TRBV7-2 to TRBJ2-7; D gene uncertain. The CDR3 consists of 14 residues. The V gene's germline CDR1 is SGHTA and CDR2 FQGNSA. V lost 1 base, J lost 3 bases, and 10 bases lay in between. The CDR3 spells CASSLDFAYYEQYF. CDR3 DNA sequence: TGTGCCAGCAGCTTAGACTTCGCCTACTACGAGCAGTACTTC.

This clonotype is medium-sized within its sample. V gene TRBV28 combines with J gene TRBJ2-7; TRBD1 might be the D (6 bases). V was trimmed by 7 bases and J by 3 bases, leaving 10 bases between them. Per the germline V gene, CDR1 is MDHEN and CDR2 is SYDVKM. CDR3 length: 12 residues. The DNA of the CDR3 is TGTGCCAGCACCGACAGGTTCTACGAGCAGTACTTC. Translating gives CASTDRFYEQYF.